This entry lists 16 T cell receptor beta chains sequenced from one sample in a study of beta chain features in type 1 diabetes. Findings and limits, study-wide: Researchers report that Type 1 diabetes patients had moderately but significantly shorter TCRB CDR3s across all four CD4+ subsets.

Antigens of these TCRs are unknown. Expressed TCRB transcripts got sequenced, as all isolated RNA was reverse transcribed. Using immunoSEQ multiplex PCR, the repertoire was profiled, and TCRdb retains in-frame clones only, with some absent. The sample yields 130,000 to 150,000 clones, about 13% seen once. The sequenced sample consisted of central memory CD4+ T cells from blood. Receptors originate from a man between 18 and 29 years old with type 1 diabetes.

This clone occurred many times. The rearrangement links TRBV4-1 to TRBJ2-1; 8 positions agree with TRBD1. Germline loops: CDR1 MGHRA, CDR2 YSYEKL. CDR3 length: 17 amino acids. J lost 9 bases, V lost 3 bases, and 16 bases had no gene match. The CDR3, as DNA: TGCGCCAGCAGCCAGGGCCGGACAGGGTGGTCCTCGAGTGAGCAGTTCTTC. It codes for CASSQGRTGWSSSEQFF.

The chain couples TRBV19 to TRBJ1-1, with D maybe TRBD1 (6 bases). Trimming cost V 4 bases and J 7 bases, with 16 bases left between them. Germline CDR1 and CDR2: LNHDA and SQIVND (reference sequence). This CDR3 comprises 14 residues. CDR3 region: CASSTGAETLEAFF. The CDR3 DNA is TGTGCCAGTAGTACAGGGGCCGAAACTCTTGAAGCTTTCTTT.

The chain recombines TRBV10-2 with TRBJ2-5; D ambiguous. This CDR3 region has 14 residues. Germline lookup yields CDR1 WSHSY and CDR2 SAAADI. V lost 0 bases, J lost 2 bases, and 7 bases lay in between. The CDR3 coding sequence is TGCGCCAGCAGTGAGTCCGGAGTTCAAGAGACCCAGTACTTC. Encoded protein: CASSESGVQETQYF.

The rearrangement joins TRBV19 to TRBJ1-6; D is perhaps TRBD1 (5 bases). Looked up from germline, CDR1 is LNHDA and CDR2 is SQIVND (reference sequence). The CDR3 has 15 amino acids. Trimming took 5 bases from V and 6 from J, leaving 14 bases between them. Written as DNA, the CDR3 is TGTGCCAGTAGTCGGGACCTTCGAGGTAATTCACCCCTCCACTTT. The encoded protein is CASSRDLRGNSPLHF.

The table lists this clone with a few counts. The rearrangement joins TRBV7-9 to TRBJ2-2, with a tentative D call TRBD2 (5 bases). V lost 0 bases and J lost 4, with 6 bases in between. The CDR3 sequence is 14 residues long. Germline values: CDR1 SEHNR, CDR2 FQNEAQ (reference sequence). The CDR3 spells CASSLAGSTGELFF. In DNA form, the CDR3 reads TGTGCCAGCAGCTTAGCGGGGAGCACCGGGGAGCTGTTTTTT.

Only a few counts were recorded for this clone. The CDR3 nucleotides read TGTGCCAGCAGGCACGAGCCTACAGGGTTTGGTGGCTACACCTTC. The encoded protein is CASRHEPTGFGGYTF. The chain carries TRBV11-2 and TRBJ1-2; a weak D match, TRBD1 (6 bases). Germline lookup yields CDR1 SGHAT and CDR2 FQNNGV. The CDR3 has 15 residues. V lost 6 bases and J lost 7, with 21 bases in between. The full variable domain, in which reference TRBV11-2 and TRBJ1-2 provide the parts outside the CDR3, is EAGVAQSPRYKIIEKRQSVAFWCNPISGHATLYWYQQILGQGPKLLIQFQNNGVVDDSQLPKDRFSAERLKGVDSTLKIQPAKLEDSAVYLCASRHEPTGFGGYTFGSGTRLTVV.

This clone has just a few counts. The CDR3 coding sequence is TGTGCCAGCAAAGGGAATGGAAACACCATATATTTT. Translated: CASKGNGNTIYF. The V gene is TRBV25-1, the J gene TRBJ1-3; D is undetermined. This CDR3 comprises 12 residues. Germline CDR1 is MGHDK and CDR2 is SYGVNS. V was shortened by 7 bases and J by 3 bases, with 7 bases between the two germline ends.

This chain joins TRBV29-1 and TRBJ2-3; D is uncertain. The CDR3 runs to 12 residues. Trimming removed 7 bases at V and 0 bases at J, with 8 bases between. The germline V gene has CDR1 SQVTM and CDR2 ANQGSEA. CDR3 amino acids: CSASHSTDTQYF. CDR3 in DNA: TGCAGCGCCTCCCACAGCACAGATACGCAGTATTTT.

V and J are TRBV7-2 and TRBJ2-7, with D tentatively TRBD1 or TRBD2 (5 bases each). The V end lost 5 bases, the J end lost 1 base, and 15 bases lay between the germline ends. This CDR3 is built from 15 residues. Germline V gene lookup returns CDR1 SGHTA and CDR2 FQGNSA. The CDR3 loop is CASSPGTLPSYEQYF. In nucleotides, the CDR3 is TGTGCCAGCAGCCCCGGGACCCTCCCATCCTACGAGCAGTACTTC.

This clone was counted only a few times. The V gene is TRBV9, the J gene TRBJ2-1, with a possible D match to TRBD2 (6 bases). Between the trimmed V and J ends, which lost 3 bases and 7 bases, there was a span of 17 bases. The CDR3 has 15 residues. Germline V lookup: CDR1 SGDLS, CDR2 YYNGEE. CDR3 in amino acids: CASSETSWGRNEQFF. Here the CDR3 DNA reads TGTGCCAGCAGCGAGACTAGTTGGGGGAGGAATGAGCAGTTCTTC.

This clone appeared many times. The genes are TRBV7-9 and TRBJ2-2; TRBD1 matches at 7 bases. Germline values: CDR1 SEHNR, CDR2 FQNEAQ (reference sequence). Trimming cost V 8 bases and J 6 bases; bases outside gene matches: 3. The CDR3 covers 12 residues. The CDR3 DNA sequence: TGTGCCAGCGAAGGGGGCTCCGGGGAGCTGTTTTTT. Translated: CASEGGSGELFF.

In this sample, this clone turned up a few times. The CDR3 spells CAWSARQGNYGYTF. CDR3 nucleotides: TGTGCCTGGAGTGCTAGACAGGGAAACTATGGCTACACCTTC. V and J are TRBV30 and TRBJ1-2; TRBD1 matches 7 bases. The J segment lost 2 bases and the V segment lost 1 base, leaving 4 bases of the junction unmatched. This CDR3 spans 14 amino acids. CDR1 is GTSNPN and CDR2 is SVGIG in the germline V gene (reference sequence).

The chain employs TRBV11-3 and TRBJ2-1, with 8 bases matching TRBD1. Trimming took 3 bases from V and 9 from J; bases not matched to a gene: 10. The germline V gene has CDR1 SGHNT and CDR2 YENEEA. The CDR3 sequence is 15 residues long. As DNA, the CDR3 is TGTGCCAGCAGCTTGGCCTCGGACAGGGTGGGTGAGCAGTTCTTC. Translation: CASSLASDRVGEQFF.

This clone was observed a handful of times. This chain joins TRBV7-8 and TRBJ2-7, with 10 bases fitting TRBD1. The CDR3 covers 14 residues. The J segment lost 5 bases and the V segment lost 7 bases, leaving 8 bases of the junction unmatched. Germline CDR1 is SGHVS and CDR2 is FQNEAQ. The CDR3 sequence: CASIPRQGADEQYF. For the CDR3, the DNA is TGTGCCAGCATTCCGAGACAGGGGGCAGACGAGCAGTACTTC.

This clone was seen a single time. This chain links TRBV27 with TRBJ1-1, with TRBD1 matching over 8 bases. V lost 5 bases, J lost 0 bases, and 5 bases stayed unmatched. Germline assignment: CDR1 MNHEY and CDR2 SMNVEV (reference sequence). This CDR3 is built from 15 residues. As DNA, the CDR3 is TGTGCCAGCAGTGCGGACAGGGCCCTGAACACTGAAGCTTTCTTT. Amino acids: CASSADRALNTEAFF.

The chain uses TRBV7-9 and TRBJ1-1, with TRBD1 identical over 7 bases. CDR3 length equals 17 residues. Germline CDR1 is SEHNR and CDR2 is FQNEAQ (reference sequence). With V trimmed by 3 bases and J by 0 bases, 10 bases remained unmatched. Here the CDR3 reads CASSFPPGGGMNTEAFF. Here the CDR3 DNA reads TGTGCCAGCAGCTTCCCACCAGGGGGAGGAATGAACACTGAAGCTTTCTTT.